This TCR beta chain was captured in a study of blood T cell repertoires in COVID-19. Trimming removed 0 bases at V and 7 bases at J, with 16 bases between. This CDR3 spans 15 amino acids. Per the germline V gene, CDR1 is SGHRS and CDR2 is YFSETQ. Clones were read by immunoSEQ multiplex PCR, and TCRdb kept only the in-frame ones, dropping some. The sample records roughly 200,000 clones, around 88% being singletons. The sequencing sample was made of PBMCs or T cells enriched from blood (not recorded which). The rearrangement uses TRBV5-1 and TRBJ1-2; D is ambiguous. The TCR comes from a woman between 25 and 40 years old who had recovered from COVID-19. The CDR3 nucleotides are TGCGCCAGCAGCTTGGCCCCTAGTGTCTTAGGTGGCTACACCTTC. Amino acids: CASSLAPSVLGGYTF.